In this sample, the clone carrying this T cell receptor beta chain turned up many times. The data originate from a study of T cells in Graves' hyperthyroidism and ophthalmopathy. Study information: Peripheral blood draws took place at initial diagnosis, ahead of any treatment.

Germline lookup yields CDR1 KGHDR and CDR2 SFDVKD. CDR3 size: 16 residues. V lost 7 bases and J 0 bases, leaving 15 bases between the germline ends. Amplification of TCR beta CDR3 regions used RNA as the template. Researchers ran a first-round RT-PCR on the TCR CDR3 using the HTBI primer set. TCRdb reprocessed the multiplex PCR reads via MiXCR and lists one record per CDR3 protein. The sample shows about 420,000 distinct CDR3 sequences, approximately 14% of them seen only once. The sample consisted of blood. This TCR derives from a woman aged 18-30 years with Graves' hyperthyroidism. The chain has TRBV24-1 and TRBJ1-5; the D is unclear. CDR3 in DNA: TGTGCCACCAGCGCCCTAGAGGGATATAGCAATCAGCCCCAGCATTTT. This encodes CATSALEGYSNQPQHF.